One and the same sample provided the 20 T cell receptor beta chains below, sequenced in a study of T cells after somatic rescue of genetic block. The method was immunoSEQ multiplex PCR; TCRdb's version includes in-frame clones alone and lacks a portion of them. The data show roughly 110,000 clones, just over 90% seen once. The sequenced sample consisted of peripheral blood mononuclear cells (PBMCs). The receptors were gathered from a woman younger than 30.

This chain joins TRBV7-9 and TRBJ2-1; TRBD2 matches at 9 bases. Germline assignment: CDR1 SEHNR and CDR2 FQNEAQ (reference sequence). The J segment lost 10 bases and the V segment lost 4 bases, leaving 20 bases of the junction unmatched. The CDR3 has 18 amino acids. The CDR3 coding sequence is TGTGCCAGCAGCTCCCCAACTGGGGGCGGGGGGGCGAAGAGCGAGCAGTTCTTC. It translates to CASSSPTGGGGAKSEQFF.

The V call is TRBV28, the J call TRBJ2-7, with D possibly being TRBD1 (6 bases). The germline V and J ends were trimmed by 2 bases and 3 bases, with 11 bases remaining between them. CDR1 is MDHEN, CDR2 SYDVKM, per germline. The CDR3 length is 14 residues. CDR3 protein: CASSLTDSVYEQYF. DNA for the CDR3: TGTGCCAGCAGTTTAACGGACAGCGTCTACGAGCAGTACTTC.

This rearrangement joins TRBV5-4 to TRBJ2-2; 15 nucleotides line up with TRBD2. The CDR3 runs to 17 residues. V gave up 5 bases and J gave up 2 bases; unmatched junction bases: 4. CDR1 and CDR2 (germline): SGHNT, YYREEE (reference sequence). The CDR3 region is CASRRTSGGANTGELFF. The DNA for the CDR3 is TGTGCCAGCAGGAGGACTAGCGGGGGGGCCAACACCGGGGAGCTGTTTTTT.

V and J are TRBV11-3 and TRBJ2-7, with 9 bases aligning to TRBD1. V lost 1 base and J lost 2; bases outside the gene matches: 3. CDR1 is SGHNT and CDR2 is YENEEA in the germline V gene. The CDR3 spans 15 residues. CDR3 residues: CASSLGTGVTYEQYF. The CDR3 DNA reads TGTGCCAGCAGCTTAGGGACAGGGGTTACCTACGAGCAGTACTTC.

The chain links TRBV5-1 to TRBJ2-6; 10 nucleotides line up with TRBD1. Germline V gives CDR1 SGHRS, CDR2 YFSETQ. This CDR3 spans 18 amino acids. The V segment lost 0 bases and the J segment 2 bases; nucleotides outside the gene matches: 5. CDR3 DNA: TGCGCCAGCAGCTTGGAGGACAGGGGGATAGCTGGGGCCAACGTCCTGACTTTC. Its protein product is CASSLEDRGIAGANVLTF.

The CDR3 DNA sequence: TGTGCCAGCAGCTTATCCGTGGGGTTTAATTCACCCCTCCACTTT. This sequence encodes CASSLSVGFNSPLHF. The V and J genes are TRBV7-9 and TRBJ1-6, with no clear D. The CDR3 extends over 15 amino acids. Germline CDR1 and CDR2: SEHNR and FQNEAQ (reference sequence). The V end lost 2 bases, the J end lost 6 bases, and 11 bases lay between the germline ends.

The chain combines TRBV27 with TRBJ2-7; possible D gene TRBD2, 6 bases. Germline CDR1 is MNHEY and CDR2 is SMNVEV (reference sequence). This CDR3 region has 13 residues. Trimming took off 6 bases at V and 2 bases at J, with 11 bases between the two ends. CDR3 in DNA: TGTGCCAGCAGCCACCGGGGGACCTACGAGCAGTACTTC. Its translation is CASSHRGTYEQYF.

The rearrangement uses TRBV5-1 and TRBJ2-5; TRBD1 agrees at 10 bases. The CDR3 is made up of 17 amino acids. The germline V gene has CDR1 SGHRS and CDR2 YFSETQ. Germline trimming cut 3 bases from V and 5 bases from J; bases unmatched to any gene: 13. CDR3 sequence: CASSSILGQGVLETQYF. CDR3 coding DNA: TGCGCCAGCAGCTCTATCCTCGGACAGGGGGTACTGGAGACCCAGTACTTC.

The J gene is TRBJ1-1, the V gene TRBV4-3; D might be TRBD1 (6 bases). Germline V gene lookup returns CDR1 LGHNA and CDR2 YSLEER. V was clipped by 4 bases and J by 2 bases, with 11 bases between them. The CDR3 length is 14 residues. The CDR3 spells CASSLNRANTEAFF. DNA of the CDR3: TGCGCCAGCAGCCTCAACAGGGCCAACACTGAAGCTTTCTTT.

In its sample, this clone was seen once. This rearrangement joins TRBV7-2 to TRBJ1-4; no clear D. Germline lookup yields CDR1 SGHTA and CDR2 FQGNSA. This CDR3 is 14 amino acids long. V was pared by 5 bases and J by 0 bases, with 7 bases between. This CDR3 reads CASSRDSTNEKLFF. Written as DNA, the CDR3 is TGTGCCAGCAGCCGGGATTCAACTAATGAAAAACTGTTTTTT. Filled out from reference TRBV7-2 and TRBJ1-4, the complete variable domain reads GAGVSQSPSNKVTEKGKDVELRCDPISGHTALYWYRQSLGQGLEFLIYFQGNSAPDKSGLPSDRFSAERTGGSVSTLTIQRTQQEDSAVYLCASSRDSTNEKLFFGSGTQLSVL.

The chain carries TRBV4-3 and TRBJ1-2, with D possibly being TRBD1 (6 bases). In germline, CDR1 is LGHNA, CDR2 YSLEER. The CDR3 totals 16 residues. Trimming removed 0 bases from V and 0 bases from J, with 11 bases in between. The DNA for the CDR3 is TGCGCCAGCAGCCAAGATCTGGGGGGCACTAACTATGGCTACACCTTC. It yields the protein CASSQDLGGTNYGYTF.

The chain combines TRBV5-6 with TRBJ1-6; D gene uncertain. The germline V gene has CDR1 SGHDT and CDR2 YYEEEE. The CDR3 runs to 15 residues. The V and J ends lost 2 bases and 5 bases respectively, with 11 bases between them. The CDR3 here is CASSFRYRNNSPLHF. CDR3 nucleotides: TGTGCCAGCAGCTTTCGATACCGGAATAATTCACCCCTCCACTTT.

The V and J genes are TRBV7-6 and TRBJ2-1; 9 nucleotides line up with TRBD1. V trimming: 2 bases; J trimming: 0 bases; junction bases outside the gene matches: 2. CDR3 length: 16 amino acids. Germline V gene sequence: CDR1 SGHVS, CDR2 FNYEAQ. The CDR3 sequence: CASSLLGQGSYNEQFF. CDR3 coding DNA: TGTGCCAGCAGCTTATTGGGACAGGGCTCCTACAATGAGCAGTTCTTC.

The chain recombines TRBV11-2 with TRBJ2-5; no clear D. V was pared by 5 bases and J by 5 bases, with 15 bases between. The CDR3 extends over 14 amino acids. The germline V gene encodes CDR1 SGHAT and CDR2 FQNNGV. DNA of the CDR3: TGTGCCAGCAGCGCGGTAGGGATGGGGGAGACCCAGTACTTC. Protein product: CASSAVGMGETQYF.

The chain carries TRBV23-1 and TRBJ2-7, with D possibly matching TRBD1 (7 bases). TRBV23-1 is recorded as an ORF, its role being uncertain. V was clipped by 1 base and J by 6 bases, with 16 bases between them. The CDR3 runs 15 residues. This CDR3 is CASSQWRGRSPEQYF. DNA of the CDR3: TGCGCCAGCAGTCAATGGAGGGGGCGATCCCCCGAGCAGTACTTC.

The chain links TRBV7-9 to TRBJ2-2; TRBD2 might be the D (6 bases). The CDR3 consists of 13 residues. V was clipped by 5 bases and J by 6 bases, with 10 bases between them. Germline CDR1 and CDR2: SEHNR and FQNEAQ (reference sequence). CDR3 protein: CASSQTGAGELFF. CDR3 nucleotide sequence: TGTGCCAGCAGCCAGACGGGGGCCGGGGAGCTGTTTTTT.

V gene TRBV20-1 combines with J gene TRBJ2-7; D is unclear. V lost 5 bases to trimming and J lost 5 bases, with 10 bases between them. Germline-derived CDR1 and CDR2 are DFQATT and SNEGSKA (reference sequence). The CDR3 spans 11 residues. The CDR3 bases are TGCAGTGCTTCCCCCGAGAACGAGCAGTACTTC. Its translation is CSASPENEQYF.

The chain combines TRBV11-2 with TRBJ2-6; the D gene is possibly TRBD2 (5 bases). CDR3 length: 16 amino acids. CDR1 SGHAT and CDR2 FQNNGV come from the germline V gene. V lost 6 bases to trimming and J lost 0 bases, with 12 bases between them. Here the CDR3 DNA reads TGTGCCAGCAGGGACGGGGTCCTCTCTGGGGCCAACGTCCTGACTTTC. Amino acid sequence: CASRDGVLSGANVLTF.

This chain links TRBV6-5 with TRBJ1-4, with D possibly being TRBD1 (6 bases). The germline V gene encodes CDR1 MNHEY and CDR2 SVGAGI. The CDR3 spans 15 residues. The ends were cut back, 2 bases at V and 5 bases at J, with 12 bases in the middle. The chain's CDR3 is CASSYPRTANEKLFF. The CDR3 nucleotides read TGTGCCAGCAGTTACCCTCGGACAGCGAATGAAAAACTGTTTTTT.

This clone was observed a single time. J is TRBJ1-2 and V is TRBV10-3, with unresolved D. Per germline, CDR1 ENHRY and CDR2 SYGVKD. The CDR3 is made up of 15 amino acids. V lost 0 bases to trimming and J lost 2 bases, with 10 bases between them. CDR3 bases: TGTGCCATCAGTGAGTCCGGCAGCAGAAACTATGGCTACACCTTC. Its protein product is CAISESGSRNYGYTF.